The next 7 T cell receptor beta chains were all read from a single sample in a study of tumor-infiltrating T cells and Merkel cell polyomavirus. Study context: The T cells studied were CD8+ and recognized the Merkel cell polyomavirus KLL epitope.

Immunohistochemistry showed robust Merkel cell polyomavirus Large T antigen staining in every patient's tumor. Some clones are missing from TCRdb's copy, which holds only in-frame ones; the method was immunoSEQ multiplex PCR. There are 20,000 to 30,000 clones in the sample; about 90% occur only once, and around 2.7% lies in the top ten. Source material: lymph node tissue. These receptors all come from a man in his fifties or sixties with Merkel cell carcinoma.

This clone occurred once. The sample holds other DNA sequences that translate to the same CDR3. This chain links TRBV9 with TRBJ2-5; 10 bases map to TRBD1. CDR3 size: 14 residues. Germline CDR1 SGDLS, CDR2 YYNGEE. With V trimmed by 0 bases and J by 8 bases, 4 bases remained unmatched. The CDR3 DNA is TGTGCCAGCAGCGTAGGCGGGACAGGGGAAACCCAGTACTTC. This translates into CASSVGGTGETQYF.

CDR3 in DNA: TGTGCCTGGAGCCGGGACAGGGACCTCAATCAGCCCCAGCATTTT. This encodes CAWSRDRDLNQPQHF. V and J are TRBV30 and TRBJ1-5; the match to TRBD1 covers 9 bases. The CDR3 consists of 15 residues. Germline trimming cut 3 bases from V and 3 bases from J; bases unmatched to any gene: 6. Germline lookup yields CDR1 GTSNPN and CDR2 SVGIG (reference sequence).

Here the CDR3 reads CSGTTSTDTQYF. The CDR3 nucleotides are TGCAGCGGGACTACAAGCACAGATACGCAGTATTTT. The rearrangement links TRBV29-1 to TRBJ2-3; D possibly corresponds to TRBD2 (6 bases). The CDR3 runs 12 residues. In germline, CDR1 is SQVTM, CDR2 ANQGSEA. V dropped 7 bases and J dropped 0 bases, with 8 bases sitting between them.

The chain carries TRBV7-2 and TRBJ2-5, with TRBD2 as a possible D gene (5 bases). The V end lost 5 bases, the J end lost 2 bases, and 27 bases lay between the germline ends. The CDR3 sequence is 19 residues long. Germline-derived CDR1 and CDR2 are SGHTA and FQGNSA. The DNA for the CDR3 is TGTGCCAGCAGCCCAACCAGCGGTGGGGAGTCGCACATGCAAGAGACCCAGTACTTC. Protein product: CASSPTSGGESHMQETQYF.

The CDR3 is CASSNDRGNEQFF. Written as DNA, the CDR3 is TGTGCCAGCAGCAACGACAGGGGCAATGAGCAGTTCTTC. The rearrangement joins TRBV7-3 to TRBJ2-1; 8 bases fit TRBD1. This CDR3 has 13 amino acids. The V gene end was trimmed by 5 bases and the J gene end by 6 bases; junction bases not matched to a gene: 3. Germline V lookup: CDR1 SGHTA, CDR2 FQGTGA.

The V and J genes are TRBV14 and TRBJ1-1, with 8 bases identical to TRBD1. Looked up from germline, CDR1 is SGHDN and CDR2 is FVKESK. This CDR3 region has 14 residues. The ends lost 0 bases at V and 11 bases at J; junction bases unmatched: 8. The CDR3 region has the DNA TGTGCCAGCAGCCAAGATACAGGGGGGCGAACGGCTTTCTTT. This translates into CASSQDTGGRTAFF.

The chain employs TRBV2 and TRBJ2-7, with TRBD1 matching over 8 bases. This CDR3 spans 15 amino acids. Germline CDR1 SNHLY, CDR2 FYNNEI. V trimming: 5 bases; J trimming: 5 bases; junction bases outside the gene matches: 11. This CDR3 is CASSPPGQGIHEQYF. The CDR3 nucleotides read TGTGCCAGCAGTCCCCCCGGACAGGGTATCCACGAGCAGTACTTC.